Listed here is a single TCR beta chain. The antigen remains unidentified. This entry comes from a study of shared clonotypes between healthy human individuals. Findings of the study overall: It was observed that 5% to 6% of naive CD4 clonotypes were shared across several donors.

V lost 7 bases and J lost 4, with 16 bases in between. The germline V gene encodes CDR1 MDHEN and CDR2 SYDVKM. The CDR3 has 14 residues. The repertoire was sequenced with immunoSEQ multiplex PCR; TCRdb's copy has only in-frame clones and lacks some. The sample gives some 2,100,000 clones, more than 85% of which show up once; approximately 1.7% is in the top ten. Naivety among CD8 cells was defined by CD45RO negativity and positive CCR7 selection, thereby excluding terminally differentiated effector memory CD45RA+ cells. Donors were Caucasian adults residing in Nashville, Tennessee, USA. The chain uses TRBV28 and TRBJ2-5; perhaps TRBD2 as D (6 bases). The sample was naive CD8+ T cells from PBMCs. The clonotype originates from a young man in good health. Some clones in this sample may be carry-over from other donors' samples. For the CDR3, the DNA is TGTGCCAGCATTACGCCCGGGGGTGGAGAGACCCAGTACTTC. Its translation: CASITPGGGETQYF.